The sample holds one count of the clone carrying this T cell receptor (beta chain). Germline CDR1 is SGHVT and CDR2 is SQSDAQ. The V and J ends lost 1 base and 5 bases respectively, with 18 bases between them. The CDR3 extends over 17 amino acids. The sample belongs to a study of OX40 agonist ivuxolimab in advanced cancers. Study context: Ivuxolimab, an agonist antibody against OX40 (CD134), was given to patients.

Profiled with immunoSEQ multiplex PCR; TCRdb holds only in-frame clones, not every one. The repertoire holds over 20,000 clones, with approximately 83% as singletons. This clonotype originated in an adult with an advanced solid tumor such as melanoma, head and neck, liver or kidney cancer. The chain has TRBV7-4 and TRBJ1-5; perhaps TRBD1 as D (6 bases). The material sequenced was CD4+ or CD8+ T cells sorted from blood, taken in a trial of the OX40 agonist ivuxolimab. The CDR3 DNA reads as TGTGCCAGCAGCTTAGAAGGGGGGCGGGACACAGATCAGCCCCAGCATTTT. Protein product: CASSLEGGRDTDQPQHF.